The clone carrying this TCR beta chain is medium-sized. The sample belongs to a study of blood T cell repertoires in COVID-19. In the study overall: The United States, Italy and Spain provided the acute and convalescent COVID-19 samples.

Germline V lookup: CDR1 GTSNPN, CDR2 SVGIG (reference sequence). V was shortened by 0 bases and J by 3 bases, with 12 bases between the two germline ends. There are 14 residues in the CDR3. Clones were read by immunoSEQ multiplex PCR, and TCRdb kept only the in-frame ones, dropping some. The sample shows tens of thousands of clones, roughly four fifths of them seen only once. This sequence originates from a man older than 75 with COVID-19, enrolled during active disease. The sequencing input was peripheral blood. This rearrangement joins TRBV30 to TRBJ2-7; no clear D. CDR3 in DNA: TGTGCCTGGAGTGTTAAACATCTTTTCTACGAGCAGTACTTC. It yields the protein CAWSVKHLFYEQYF.